A selection of T cell receptor beta chains follows, all from one sample in a study of vaccination and CD4 T cells after COVID-19. Which antigens these TCRs recognize remains unknown. TCRdb reanalysed the PCR reads using MiXCR and keeps one entry per CDR3 protein. The table has some 10,000 distinct CDR3 sequences, about 34% seen once. The sequencing input was CD4+ T cells from blood, cultured in vitro. These receptors were collected from a human donor in good health. CDR3s include the opening cysteine and the closing phenylalanine or tryptophan. D genes are given only for firm matches. Not all rows give a size; the values are once, few, many and, for expanded clones, a class.

size	J	V	D	DNA	CDR3
-	TRBJ2-3	TRBV7-2	-	TGTGCCAGCAGCTTAGCCAGGGCTGGAGATACGCAGTATTTT	CASSLARAGDTQYF
-	TRBJ2-5	TRBV20-1	TRBD2	TGCAGTGCCCAGAGGGCTAGCGGGAACCAAGAGACCCAGTACTTC	CSAQRASGNQETQYF
-	TRBJ1-1	TRBV11-3	-	TGTGCCAGCAGCCCTTCGGGACGCCGGAGGACTGAAGCTTTCTTT	CASSPSGRRRTEAFF
-	TRBJ1-5	TRBV20-1	-	TGCAGTGCTAGAGATATCAGCAGGGCGGGCAGCAATCAGCCCCAGCATTTT	CSARDISRAGSNQPQHF
-	TRBJ2-3	TRBV5-1	TRBD1	TGCGCCAGCAGCTGGGGACAGGGAGGGTCTACGCAGTATTTT	CASSWGQGGSTQYF
-	TRBJ2-1	TRBV6-2/TRBV6-3	-	TGTGCCAGCAGTTATCTCACCCCGGGGCAGGGCTGCTACAATGAGCAGTTCTTC	CASSYLTPGQGCYNEQFF
few	TRBJ2-1	TRBV7-3	TRBD2	TGTGCCAGCAGCCAACTAGCGGGAGGGCGTAACAATGAGCAGTTCTTC	CASSQLAGGRNNEQFF
-	TRBJ2-1	TRBV7-8	TRBD2	TGTGCCAGCAGCTCTCGAGGGGTAGCGGGAGTCTTTCACAATGAGCAGTTCTTC	CASSSRGVAGVFHNEQFF
-	TRBJ1-1	TRBV7-3	-	TGTGCCAGCAGCCAATTGGCCAGCAACACTGAAGCTTTCTTT	CASSQLASNTEAFF
-	TRBJ2-5	TRBV5-1	-	TGCGCCAGCAGCTTTAACACAATCGGACAAGGGGAGACCCAGTACTTC	CASSFNTIGQGETQYF
few	TRBJ2-1	TRBV6-4	TRBD2	TGTGCCAGCAGTGAAGGAGTGGGAGGGCCTTACAATGAGCAGTTCTTC	CASSEGVGGPYNEQFF
few	TRBJ2-7	TRBV28	TRBD2	TGTGCCAGCAGTCCCCCGGGACTAGTTTCCTACGAGCAGTACTTC	CASSPPGLVSYEQYF
-	TRBJ1-5	TRBV19	-	TGTGCCAGTAAGTCGCAGGGGTCGGGGGGCAATCAGCCCCAGCATTTT	CASKSQGSGGNQPQHF
-	TRBJ2-1	TRBV6-2/TRBV6-3	-	TGTGCCAGCAGTTCCGCTAATAGTAGGAGGGCTATGAACAATGAGCAGTTCTTC	CASSSANSRRAMNNEQFF
few	TRBJ2-7	TRBV20-1	TRBD2	TGCAGTGCTAGGCCTAGCGGAGCTTTGGAGCAGTACTTC	CSARPSGALEQYF
few	TRBJ1-2	TRBV20-1	-	TGCAGTGCTAGCGCAGGGCCGGAAATATATGGCTACACCTTC	CSASAGPEIYGYTF
-	TRBJ2-2	TRBV7-9	-	TGTGCCAGCAGCTTCAAGCGGAACACCGGGGAGCTGTTTTTT	CASSFKRNTGELFF
-	TRBJ2-3	TRBV7-3	TRBD2	TGTGCCAGCAGCACCAAAGGGACTAGCGGGAGGACAGATACGCAGTATTTT	CASSTKGTSGRTDTQYF
medium-sized	TRBJ1-6	TRBV15	-	TGTGCCACCAGCACCAACCCCCCTGGGTTCGCTTCACCCCTCCACTTT	CATSTNPPGFASPLHF
few	TRBJ2-7	TRBV6-5	-	TGTGCCAGCAGATACAGGGACTCGAGCGAGCAGTACTTC	CASRYRDSSEQYF
-	TRBJ1-5	TRBV27	-	TGTGCCAGCAGGCCGGGGGGGAGTCTCCTTTATAGCAATCAGCCCCAGCATTTT	CASRPGGSLLYSNQPQHF
-	TRBJ1-2	TRBV4-3	-	TGCGCCAGCAGCCAAGAGGGCGGACATTCGGCGTACACCTTC	CASSQEGGHSAYTF
few	TRBJ1-1	TRBV20-1	-	TGCAGTGCTAGACGTCCGGGGGATGTTACTGAAGCTTTCTTT	CSARRPGDVTEAFF
-	TRBJ2-2	TRBV2	-	TGTGCCAGCAGACGGAATAGCGTGTACGCCGGGGAGCTGTTTTTT	CASRRNSVYAGELFF
-	TRBJ2-3	TRBV29-1	TRBD2	TGCAGCGTTGAAGTCCCGGGGACTAGCGGGACGCAGTATTTT	CSVEVPGTSGTQYF
-	TRBJ1-5	TRBV30	TRBD1	TGTGCCGCGGGACAGGGGGCTTGGGTAAGTCAGCCCCAGCATTTT	CAAGQGAWVSQPQHF
few	TRBJ1-2	TRBV7-2	-	TGTGCCAGCAGCTTAGATACCGATCGTGGCTACACCTTC	CASSLDTDRGYTF
-	TRBJ2-5	TRBV6-2/TRBV6-3	TRBD2	TGTGCCAGCAGACGATTCAGGACCGGGACTAGCGGGAGGTCTGAGACCCAGTACTTC	CASRRFRTGTSGRSETQYF
-	TRBJ2-6	TRBV27	-	TGTGCCAGCAGCATTTTTTCTGGGGCCAACGTCCTGACTTTC	CASSIFSGANVLTF
-	TRBJ2-5	TRBV5-1	-	TGCGCCAGCAGTCCCGGGATGGTCCAAGAGACCCAGTACTTC	CASSPGMVQETQYF
-	TRBJ1-6	TRBV6-1	TRBD1	TGTGCCAGCAGTCGCGACAGGGGCTATAATTCACCCCTCCACTTT	CASSRDRGYNSPLHF
few	TRBJ2-1	TRBV7-2	TRBD2	TGTGCCAGCAGCTTAGCTTCGTGGGAGGGAAGTGGGAATGAGCAGTTCTTC	CASSLASWEGSGNEQFF
-	TRBJ2-6	TRBV6-1	-	TGTGCCAGCAGCCCCCGGGCCAACGTCCTGACTTTC	CASSPRANVLTF
few	TRBJ2-5	TRBV28	TRBD2	TGTGCCAGCAGTTCCGGTGGTGGGAGGGAAAGTTGGGACCAAGAGACCCAGTACTTC	CASSSGGGRESWDQETQYF
few	TRBJ1-1	TRBV7-8	TRBD1	TGTGCCAGCAGCCAAGGGACAGGGGGAGTCACTGAAGCTTTCTTT	CASSQGTGGVTEAFF
-	TRBJ2-1	TRBV7-3	-	TGTGCCAGCAGCCCGAACCTTCTACAGGGTCATGAGCAGTTCTTC	CASSPNLLQGHEQFF